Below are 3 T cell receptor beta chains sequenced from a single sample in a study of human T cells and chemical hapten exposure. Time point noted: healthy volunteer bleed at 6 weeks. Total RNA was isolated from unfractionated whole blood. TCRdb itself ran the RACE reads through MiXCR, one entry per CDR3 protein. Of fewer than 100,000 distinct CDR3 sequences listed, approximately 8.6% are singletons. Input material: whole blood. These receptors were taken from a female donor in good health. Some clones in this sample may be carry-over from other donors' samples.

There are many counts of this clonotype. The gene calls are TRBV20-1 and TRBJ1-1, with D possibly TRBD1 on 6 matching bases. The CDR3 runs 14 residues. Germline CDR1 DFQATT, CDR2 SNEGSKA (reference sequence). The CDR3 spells CRLTTGRSDTEAFF. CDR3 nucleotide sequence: TGCAGGCTAACCACAGGGCGCAGCGACACTGAAGCTTTCTTT.

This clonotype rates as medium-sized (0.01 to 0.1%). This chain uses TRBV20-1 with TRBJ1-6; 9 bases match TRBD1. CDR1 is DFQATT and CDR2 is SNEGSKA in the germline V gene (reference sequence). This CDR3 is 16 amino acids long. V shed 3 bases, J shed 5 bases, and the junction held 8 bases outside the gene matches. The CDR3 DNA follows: TGCAGTGCTAGCCAGACCGGGACAGGGCATAATTCACCCCTCCACTTT. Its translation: CSASQTGTGHNSPLHF.

In nucleotides, the CDR3 is TGTGCCAGCAGTTTAGGGGGGCAGCCCTATGGCTACACCTTC. Amino acids: CASSLGGQPYGYTF. The chain couples TRBV27 to TRBJ1-2, with D possibly matching TRBD1 (6 bases). The V end lost 2 bases, the J end lost 4 bases, and 11 bases lay between the germline ends. CDR3 length: 14 amino acids. The germline CDR1 and CDR2 sequences are MNHEY and SMNVEV (reference sequence).